Each of the 18 T cell receptor beta chains below was sequenced from the same sample in a study of cytomegalovirus exposure and HLA in healthy donors. PCR primers comprised 60 Vbeta and 13 Jbeta primers. Profiling relied on immunoSEQ multiplex PCR, and the TCRdb table lists in-frame clones only, not all of them. The repertoire holds 100,000 or so clones, with around 80% as singletons. Sequencing was performed on PBMCs. Every receptor here comes from a female donor in good health and CMV-seropositive.

This clone turned up a few times. The V and J genes are TRBV28 and TRBJ2-5; possibly TRBD1 for D (5 bases). Trimming removed 5 bases at V and 5 bases at J, with 9 bases between. Germline CDR1 and CDR2: MDHEN and SYDVKM. This CDR3 contains 12 residues. CDR3 loop: CASSEGVETQYF. The CDR3 region has the DNA TGTGCCAGCAGTGAAGGGGTCGAGACCCAGTACTTC.

A few counts support this clone. The CDR3 region has the DNA TGTGCCAGCAGTGTCCGGGACAGTCGCACAGATACGCAGTATTTT. Translated, it gives CASSVRDSRTDTQYF. This rearrangement joins TRBV6-1 to TRBJ2-3; 7 bases line up with TRBD1. The junction had 5 bases not matched to a gene; V was cut back by 4 bases and J by 1 base. Germline values: CDR1 MNHNS, CDR2 SASEGT. The CDR3 is 15 residues long.

V usage is TRBV7-9 and J usage is TRBJ1-4; 10 bases match TRBD1. CDR3 length: 16 amino acids. V lost 5 bases, J lost 5 bases, and 8 bases stayed unmatched. Germline assignment: CDR1 SEHNR and CDR2 FQNEAQ (reference sequence). The chain's CDR3 is CASSTRRGQGNEKLFF. CDR3 nucleotide sequence: TGTGCCAGCAGCACCCGCCGGGGACAGGGGAATGAAAAACTGTTTTTT.

This clone was observed a handful of times. The chain joins TRBV6-1 to TRBJ1-5; TRBD1 might be the D (5 bases). Trimming cost V 6 bases and J 1 base, with 7 bases left between them. The CDR3 has 13 residues. Germline V lookup: CDR1 MNHNS, CDR2 SASEGT. CDR3 sequence reads: CASSTGSNQPQHF. CDR3 DNA: TGTGCCAGCAGCACAGGCAGCAATCAGCCCCAGCATTTT.

The rearrangement joins TRBV19 to TRBJ1-1; the D is unclear. There are 13 residues in the CDR3. Trimming shortened V by 5 bases and J by 0 bases, and 7 bases separated the two germline ends. Per the germline V gene, CDR1 is LNHDA and CDR2 is SQIVND (reference sequence). CDR3: CASSPYMNTEAFF. In nucleotides, the CDR3 is TGTGCCAGTAGTCCGTACATGAACACTGAAGCTTTCTTT.

The V and J genes are TRBV7-2 and TRBJ2-5; 9 nucleotides line up with TRBD2. With V trimmed by 2 bases and J by 1 base, 5 bases remained unmatched. This CDR3 has 16 amino acids. Germline loops: CDR1 SGHTA, CDR2 FQGNSA. For the CDR3, the DNA is TGTGCCAGCAGCTTAAGGAGCGGGGGGTTCCAAGAGACCCAGTACTTC. Translating it yields CASSLRSGGFQETQYF.

V gene TRBV29-1 combines with J gene TRBJ1-1, with a possible D match to TRBD1 (6 bases). V was cut by 7 bases and J by 5 bases, with 17 bases left in between. The CDR3 contains 13 residues. From germline, CDR1 is SQVTM and CDR2 ANQGSEA. Written as DNA, the CDR3 is TGCAGCGCCTTGAGGGGGGGGGCGACTGAAGCTTTCTTT. This translates into CSALRGGATEAFF.

The chain couples TRBV6-1 to TRBJ1-5; 8 bases fit TRBD1. Germline lookup yields CDR1 MNHNS and CDR2 SASEGT. The CDR3 is 15 amino acids. The V gene end was trimmed by 6 bases and the J gene end by 3 bases; junction bases not matched to a gene: 7. CDR3 region: CASSVADRANQPQHF. The DNA for the CDR3 is TGTGCCAGCAGCGTCGCGGACAGGGCCAATCAGCCCCAGCATTTT.

The rearrangement uses TRBV5-1 and TRBJ2-1; maybe TRBD2 (6 bases). The CDR3 sequence is 14 residues long. V was trimmed by 5 bases and J by 4 bases, leaving 13 bases between them. CDR1 SGHRS and CDR2 YFSETQ come from the germline V gene. CDR3 nucleotides: TGCGCCAGCAGGGCGGGGCCGTCGTACAATGAGCAGTTCTTC. Amino acid sequence: CASRAGPSYNEQFF.

This clone appeared a single time. The chain combines TRBV30 with TRBJ1-2; possible D gene TRBD1, 6 bases. Germline CDR1 is GTSNPN and CDR2 is SVGIG (reference sequence). This CDR3 has 14 amino acids. V gave up 1 base and J gave up 6 bases, with 15 bases separating them. CDR3 protein: CAWSDPRGGHGYTF. CDR3 nucleotide sequence: TGTGCCTGGAGTGACCCCCGGGGGGGGCATGGCTACACCTTC.

This chain joins TRBV28 and TRBJ1-1; TRBD1 agrees at 11 bases. The CDR3 has 15 residues. The germline gives CDR1 MDHEN, CDR2 SYDVKM. J gave up 4 bases and V 0 bases, and 1 base lay outside the gene matches. In DNA, the CDR3 is TGTGCCAGCAGTTTATGGGGGACAGGGGGCACTGAAGCTTTCTTT. Translating gives CASSLWGTGGTEAFF.

About this clone: The sample carries other DNA sequences with the same CDR3. V usage is TRBV6-5 and J usage is TRBJ1-1; 7 bases map to TRBD1. This CDR3 comprises 15 residues. V was pared by 0 bases and J by 3 bases, with 4 bases of the junction left unmatched. CDR1 and CDR2 (germline): MNHEY, SVGAGI. The CDR3 is CASSYSNRGYTEAFF. The CDR3 coding sequence is TGTGCCAGCAGTTACTCGAACAGGGGTTACACTGAAGCTTTCTTT.

This clone has just one count. DNA of the CDR3: TGTGCCAGCAGTTTCGGACAGCCATCTAATCAGCCCCAGCATTTT. Protein: CASSFGQPSNQPQHF. The V gene is TRBV28, the J gene TRBJ1-5; TRBD1 might be the D (6 bases). V lost 3 bases, J lost 4 bases, and 13 bases lay in between. The CDR3 covers 15 residues. Germline V gene sequence: CDR1 MDHEN, CDR2 SYDVKM. Full variable domain (remainder filled in from reference TRBV28 and TRBJ1-5): DVKVTQSSRYLVKRTGEKVFLECVQDMDHENMFWYRQDPGLGLRLIYFSYDVKMKEKGDIPEGYSVSREKKERFSLILESASTNQTSMYLCASSFGQPSNQPQHFGDGTRLSIL.

The chain joins TRBV6-1 to TRBJ1-5; no definite D call. Germline assignment: CDR1 MNHNS and CDR2 SASEGT. This CDR3 contains 12 residues. V lost 8 bases, J lost 2 bases, and 7 bases lay in between. The DNA for the CDR3 is TGTGCCAGCCGTCGGGGCAATCAGCCCCAGCATTTT. Amino acids: CASRRGNQPQHF.

This clone came up once. This sequence joins TRBV29-1 and TRBJ1-2, with 7 nucleotides matching TRBD1. The germline V gene has CDR1 SQVTM and CDR2 ANQGSEA. After removal of 6 bases from V and 0 bases from J, the junction contained 13 bases not matched to a gene. This CDR3 is 16 amino acids long. The CDR3 DNA follows: TGCAGCGTGACGCCCCAGACAGGGAACACTAACTATGGCTACACCTTC. Its translation: CSVTPQTGNTNYGYTF. Supplemented by reference TRBV29-1 and TRBJ1-2, the full variable domain reads SAVISQKPSRDICQRGTSLTIQCQVDSQVTMMFWYRQQPGQSLTLIATANQGSEATYESGFVIDKFPISRPNLTFSTLTVSNMSPEDSSIYLCSVTPQTGNTNYGYTFGSGTRLTVV.

This clone was seen a few times. Written as DNA, the CDR3 is TGCGCCAGCAGCCAAGAAGGACAGGGTAACTATGGCTACACCTTC. Translated, it gives CASSQEGQGNYGYTF. This chain links TRBV4-1 with TRBJ1-2, with TRBD1 identical over 8 bases. The CDR3 runs 15 residues. V shed 0 bases and J 1 base; nucleotides not matched to a gene: 1. Germline lookup yields CDR1 MGHRA and CDR2 YSYEKL.

The rearrangement joins TRBV7-3 to TRBJ2-7; 9 positions match TRBD2. Germline lookup yields CDR1 SGHTA and CDR2 FQGTGA. The CDR3 runs to 20 residues. Trimming at V came to 4 bases and at J to 6 bases, leaving 25 bases not matched to a gene. CDR3 coding DNA: TGTGCCAGCAGCTCCTCTGAAAATAGCGGGAGTTCGAGATCCTGGTTCGAGCAGTACTTC. This encodes CASSSSENSGSSRSWFEQYF.

The rearrangement links TRBV2 to TRBJ1-5; 7 nucleotides line up with TRBD1. The CDR3 is 15 residues long. With V trimmed by 6 bases and J by 1 base, 6 bases remained unmatched. Germline V gene data show CDR1 as SNHLY and CDR2 as FYNNEI. The CDR3 nucleotides read TGTGCCAGCAGCGGGGGACAGATAAGCAATCAGCCCCAGCATTTT. It is translated as CASSGGQISNQPQHF.